Sequencing of this TCR beta chain was carried out in a study of T cells in Graves' hyperthyroidism and ophthalmopathy. It was uncontrolled infection, other autoimmune disease, pregnancy or lactation that excluded patients. Diagnoses used clinical symptoms, serum thyroxine and TRAb, thyroid ultrasound and orbital computed tomography. Whole-study findings and limits: Stable hyperthyroidism was separated from ophthalmopathy by a model based on 13 V-J features.

CDR3 length: 13 residues. Germline loops: CDR1 SGHAT, CDR2 FQNNGV. V lost 3 bases to trimming and J lost 2 bases, with 8 bases between them. This clonotype was recorded at least ten times. Its specificity is not known. The source material, RNA transcripts, was used to amplify TCR beta CDR3 regions. During a first-round RT-PCR of the TCR CDR3, the HTBI primer set was used. One entry per CDR3 protein, called by TCRdb with MiXCR from the multiplex PCR reads. The profile shows 500,000 to 600,000 distinct CDR3 sequences, more than 45% of them singletons. The sequence was obtained from a woman between 18 and 30 years old with Graves' hyperthyroidism. The sequencing sample was made of peripheral blood or thyroid tissue (not recorded which). The gene calls are TRBV11-2 and TRBJ2-7; D unresolved. CDR3 residues: CASSFTPTYEQYF. The CDR3, as DNA: TGTGCCAGCAGCTTCACACCGACCTACGAGCAGTACTTC.